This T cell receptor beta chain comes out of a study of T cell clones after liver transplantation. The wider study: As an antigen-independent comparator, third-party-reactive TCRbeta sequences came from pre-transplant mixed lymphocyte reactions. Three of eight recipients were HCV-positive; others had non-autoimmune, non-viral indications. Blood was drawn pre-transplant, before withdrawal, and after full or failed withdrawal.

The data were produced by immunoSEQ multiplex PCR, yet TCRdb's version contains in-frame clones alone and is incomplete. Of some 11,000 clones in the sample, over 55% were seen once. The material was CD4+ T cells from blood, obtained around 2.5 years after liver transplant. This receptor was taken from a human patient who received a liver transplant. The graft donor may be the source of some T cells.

The DNA of the CDR3 is TGTGCCAGAAGTCAAACCGGGACAGGGTTGCGGTGTGGCACAGATACGCAGTATTTT. Translated: CARSQTGTGLRCGTDTQYF. V usage is TRBV5-3 and J usage is TRBJ2-3, with TRBD1 matching 9 bases. TRBV5-3 is marked as an open reading frame, function uncertain. V was clipped by 5 bases and J by 1 base; unmatched bases: 17. This CDR3 comprises 19 residues.